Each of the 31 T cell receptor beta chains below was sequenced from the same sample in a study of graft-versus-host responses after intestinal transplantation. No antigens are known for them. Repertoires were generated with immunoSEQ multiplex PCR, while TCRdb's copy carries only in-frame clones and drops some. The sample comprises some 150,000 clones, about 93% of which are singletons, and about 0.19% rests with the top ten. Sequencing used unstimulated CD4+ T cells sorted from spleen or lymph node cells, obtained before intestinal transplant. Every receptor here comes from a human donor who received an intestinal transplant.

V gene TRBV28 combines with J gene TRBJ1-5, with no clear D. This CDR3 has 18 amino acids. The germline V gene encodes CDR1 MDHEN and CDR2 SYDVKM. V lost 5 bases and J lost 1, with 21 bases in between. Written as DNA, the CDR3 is TGTGCCAGCAGTCTCCCGGGCCATGGAAAGAAAAGCAATCAGCCCCAGCATTTT. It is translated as CASSLPGHGKKSNQPQHF.

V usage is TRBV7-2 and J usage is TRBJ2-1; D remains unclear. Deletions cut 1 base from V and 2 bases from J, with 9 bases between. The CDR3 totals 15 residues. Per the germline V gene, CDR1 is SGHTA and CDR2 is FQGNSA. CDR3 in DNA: TGTGCCAGCAGCTTAGAGGTCGGTACCTACAATGAGCAGTTCTTC. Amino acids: CASSLEVGTYNEQFF.

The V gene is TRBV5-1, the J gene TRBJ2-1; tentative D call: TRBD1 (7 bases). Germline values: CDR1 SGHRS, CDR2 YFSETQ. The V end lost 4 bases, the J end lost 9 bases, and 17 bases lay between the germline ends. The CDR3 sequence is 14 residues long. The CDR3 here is CASSETGTGGEQFF. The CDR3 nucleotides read TGCGCCAGCAGCGAGACAGGGACCGGGGGTGAGCAGTTCTTC.

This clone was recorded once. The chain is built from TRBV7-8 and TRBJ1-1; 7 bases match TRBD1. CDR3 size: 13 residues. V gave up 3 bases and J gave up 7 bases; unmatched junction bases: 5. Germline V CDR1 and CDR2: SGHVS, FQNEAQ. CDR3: CASSFIGGGEAFF. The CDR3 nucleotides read TGTGCCAGCAGCTTCATAGGGGGCGGTGAAGCTTTCTTT. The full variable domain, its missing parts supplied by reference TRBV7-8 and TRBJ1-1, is GAGVSQSPRYKVAKRGQDVALRCDPISGHVSLFWYQQALGQGPEFLTYFQNEAQLDKSGLPSDRFFAERPEGSVSTLKIQRTQQEDSAVYLCASSFIGGGEAFFGQGTRLTVV.

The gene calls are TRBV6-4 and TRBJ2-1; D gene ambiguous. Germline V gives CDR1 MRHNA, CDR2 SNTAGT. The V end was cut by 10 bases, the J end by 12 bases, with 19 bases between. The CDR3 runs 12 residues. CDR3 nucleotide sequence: TGTGCCAAACGCCCCCTCCCCCATGGGCAGTTCTTC. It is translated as CAKRPLPHGQFF.

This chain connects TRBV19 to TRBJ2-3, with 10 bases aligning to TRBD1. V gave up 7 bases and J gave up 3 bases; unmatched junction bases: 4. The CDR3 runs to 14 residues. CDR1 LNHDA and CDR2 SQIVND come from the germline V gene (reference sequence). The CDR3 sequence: CASKRDRGTDTQYF. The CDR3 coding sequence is TGTGCCAGTAAGCGGGACAGGGGTACAGATACGCAGTATTTT. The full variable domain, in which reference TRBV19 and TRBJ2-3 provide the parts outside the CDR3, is DGGITQSPKYLFRKEGQNVTLSCEQNLNHDAMYWYRQDPGQGLRLIYYSQIVNDFQKGDIAEGYSVSREKKESFPLTVTSAQKNPTAFYLCASKRDRGTDTQYFGPGTRLTVL.

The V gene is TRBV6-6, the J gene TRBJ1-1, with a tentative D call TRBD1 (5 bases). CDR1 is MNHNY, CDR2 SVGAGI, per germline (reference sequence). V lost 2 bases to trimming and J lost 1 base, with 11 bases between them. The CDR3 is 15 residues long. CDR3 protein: CASSYVGGANTEAFF. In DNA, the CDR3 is TGTGCCAGCAGTTACGTGGGAGGGGCGAACACTGAAGCTTTCTTT.

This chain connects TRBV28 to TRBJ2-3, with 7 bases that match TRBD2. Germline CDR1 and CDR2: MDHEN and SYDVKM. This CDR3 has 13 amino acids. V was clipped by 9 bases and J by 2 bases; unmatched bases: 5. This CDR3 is CASKTSNTDTQYF. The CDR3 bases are TGTGCCAGTAAGACTAGCAACACAGATACGCAGTATTTT. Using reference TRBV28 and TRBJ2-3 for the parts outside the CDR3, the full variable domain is DVKVTQSSRYLVKRTGEKVFLECVQDMDHENMFWYRQDPGLGLRLIYFSYDVKMKEKGDIPEGYSVSREKKERFSLILESASTNQTSMYLCASKTSNTDTQYFGPGTRLTVL.

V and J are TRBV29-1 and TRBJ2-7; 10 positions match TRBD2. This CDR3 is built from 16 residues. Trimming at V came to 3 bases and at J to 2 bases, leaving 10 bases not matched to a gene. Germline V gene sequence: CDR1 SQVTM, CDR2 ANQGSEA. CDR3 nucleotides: TGCAGCGTTGACGGCCCCTCTAGCGGGGGAACCTACGAGCAGTACTTC. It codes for CSVDGPSSGGTYEQYF.

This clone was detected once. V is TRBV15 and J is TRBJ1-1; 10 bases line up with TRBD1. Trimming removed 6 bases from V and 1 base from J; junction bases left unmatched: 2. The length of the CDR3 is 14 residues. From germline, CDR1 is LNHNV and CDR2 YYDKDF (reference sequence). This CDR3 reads CATSWDRGNTEAFF. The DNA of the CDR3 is TGTGCCACCAGTTGGGACAGGGGGAACACTGAAGCTTTCTTT.

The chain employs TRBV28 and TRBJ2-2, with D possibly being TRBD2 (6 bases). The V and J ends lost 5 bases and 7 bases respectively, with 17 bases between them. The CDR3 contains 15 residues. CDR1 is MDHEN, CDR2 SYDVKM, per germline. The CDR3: CASSERLVLGGELFF. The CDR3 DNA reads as TGTGCCAGCAGTGAGAGACTAGTTCTAGGCGGGGAGCTGTTTTTT.

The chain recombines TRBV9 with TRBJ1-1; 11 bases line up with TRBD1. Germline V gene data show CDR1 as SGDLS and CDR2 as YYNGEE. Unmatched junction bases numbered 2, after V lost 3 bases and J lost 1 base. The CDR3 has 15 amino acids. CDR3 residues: CASSAGTGGNTEAFF. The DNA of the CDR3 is TGTGCCAGCAGCGCCGGGACAGGGGGGAACACTGAAGCTTTCTTT.

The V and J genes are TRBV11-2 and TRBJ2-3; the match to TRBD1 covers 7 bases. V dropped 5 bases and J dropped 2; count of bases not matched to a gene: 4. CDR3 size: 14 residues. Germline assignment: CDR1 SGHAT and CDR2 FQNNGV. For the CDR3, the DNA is TGTGCCAGCAGCCGTGACAGGGTCACAGATACGCAGTATTTT. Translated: CASSRDRVTDTQYF.

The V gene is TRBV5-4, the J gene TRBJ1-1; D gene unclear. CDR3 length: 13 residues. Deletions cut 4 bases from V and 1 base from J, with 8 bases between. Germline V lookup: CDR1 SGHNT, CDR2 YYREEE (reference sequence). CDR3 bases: TGTGCCAGCAGCCTGGACTGGAACACTGAAGCTTTCTTT. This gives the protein CASSLDWNTEAFF.

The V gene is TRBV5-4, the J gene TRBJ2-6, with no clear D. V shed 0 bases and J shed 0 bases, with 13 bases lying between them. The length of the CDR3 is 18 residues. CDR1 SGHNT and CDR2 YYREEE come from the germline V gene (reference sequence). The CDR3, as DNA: TGTGCCAGCAGCTTGGCCCGGTTTCTCAGCTCTGGGGCCAACGTCCTGACTTTC. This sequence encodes CASSLARFLSSGANVLTF.

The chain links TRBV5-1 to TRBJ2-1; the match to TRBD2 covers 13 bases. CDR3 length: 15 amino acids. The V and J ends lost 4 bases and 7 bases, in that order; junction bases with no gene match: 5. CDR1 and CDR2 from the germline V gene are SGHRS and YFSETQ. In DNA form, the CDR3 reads TGCGCCAGCAGCACCGGACTAGCGGGAGTTAATGAGCAGTTCTTC. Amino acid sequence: CASSTGLAGVNEQFF.

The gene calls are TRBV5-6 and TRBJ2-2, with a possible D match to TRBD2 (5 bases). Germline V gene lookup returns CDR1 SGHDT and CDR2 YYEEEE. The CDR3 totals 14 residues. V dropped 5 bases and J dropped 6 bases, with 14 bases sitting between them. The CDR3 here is CASSRGFGAGELFF. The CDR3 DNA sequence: TGTGCCAGCAGTAGAGGGTTTGGTGCCGGGGAGCTGTTTTTT.

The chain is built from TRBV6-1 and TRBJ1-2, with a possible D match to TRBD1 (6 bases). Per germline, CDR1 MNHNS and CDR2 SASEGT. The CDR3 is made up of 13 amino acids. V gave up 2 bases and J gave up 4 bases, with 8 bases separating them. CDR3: CASSETGTYGYTF. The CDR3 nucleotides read TGTGCCAGCAGTGAAACAGGGACCTATGGCTACACCTTC.

CDR3 amino acids: CAISDGASTDTQYF. DNA for the CDR3: TGTGCCATCAGTGACGGGGCTAGCACAGATACGCAGTATTTT. The rearrangement uses TRBV10-3 and TRBJ2-3; D could derive from TRBD1 or TRBD2 (5 bases each). Germline V gene data show CDR1 as ENHRY and CDR2 as SYGVKD. Trimming pared 3 bases from V and 0 bases from J, leaving 7 bases between. The CDR3 sequence is 14 residues long.

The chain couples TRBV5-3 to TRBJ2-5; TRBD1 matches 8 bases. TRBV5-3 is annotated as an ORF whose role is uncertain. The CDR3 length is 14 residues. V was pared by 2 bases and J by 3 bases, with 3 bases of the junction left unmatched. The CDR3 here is CARSLQGEEETQYF. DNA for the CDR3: TGTGCCAGAAGCTTACAGGGGGAGGAAGAGACCCAGTACTTC.

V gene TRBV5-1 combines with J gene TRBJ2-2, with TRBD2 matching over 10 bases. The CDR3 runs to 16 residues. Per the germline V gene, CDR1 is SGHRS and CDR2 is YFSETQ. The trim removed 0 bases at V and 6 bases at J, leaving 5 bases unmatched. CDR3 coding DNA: TGCGCCAGCAGCTTGGCAGACCTAGCGGGAGCCGGGGAGCTGTTTTTT. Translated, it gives CASSLADLAGAGELFF.

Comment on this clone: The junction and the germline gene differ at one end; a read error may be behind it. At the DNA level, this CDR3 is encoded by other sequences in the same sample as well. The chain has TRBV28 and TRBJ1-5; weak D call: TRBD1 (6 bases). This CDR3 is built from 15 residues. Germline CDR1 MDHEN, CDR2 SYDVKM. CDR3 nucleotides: TGTGCCAGCAGTTTATTGGGGGCGGGGGGTCAGCCCCAGCATTTC. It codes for CASSLLGAGGQPQHF.

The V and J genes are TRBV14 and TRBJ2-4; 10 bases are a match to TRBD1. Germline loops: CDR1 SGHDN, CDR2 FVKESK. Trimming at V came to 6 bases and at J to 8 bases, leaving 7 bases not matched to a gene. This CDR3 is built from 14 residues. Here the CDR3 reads CASRKTGTGDIQYF. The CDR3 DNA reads TGTGCCAGCAGAAAGACCGGGACAGGGGACATTCAGTACTTC.

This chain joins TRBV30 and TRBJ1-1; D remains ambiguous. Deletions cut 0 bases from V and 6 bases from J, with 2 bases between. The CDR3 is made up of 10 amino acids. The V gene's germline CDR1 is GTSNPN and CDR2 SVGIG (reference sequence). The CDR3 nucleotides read TGTGCCTGGAGTGTATCTGAAGCTTTCTTT. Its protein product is CAWSVSEAFF.

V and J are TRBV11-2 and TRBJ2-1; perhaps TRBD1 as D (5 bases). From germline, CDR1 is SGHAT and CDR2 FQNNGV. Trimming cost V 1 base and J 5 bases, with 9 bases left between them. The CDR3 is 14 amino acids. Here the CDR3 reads CASSLGGRHNEQFF. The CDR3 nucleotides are TGTGCCAGCAGCTTAGGGGGCCGGCACAATGAGCAGTTCTTC.

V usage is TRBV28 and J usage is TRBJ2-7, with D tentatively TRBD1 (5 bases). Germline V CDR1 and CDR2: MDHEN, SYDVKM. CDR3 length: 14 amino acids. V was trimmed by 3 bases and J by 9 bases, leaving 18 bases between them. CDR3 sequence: CASSFGQVRVPQYF. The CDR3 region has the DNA TGTGCCAGCAGTTTCGGGCAGGTCAGGGTTCCGCAGTACTTC.

The DNA for the CDR3 is TGTGCCAGCAGTGTGGCAGGGCGAACTGAAGCTTTCTTT. It encodes CASSVAGRTEAFF. The J gene is TRBJ1-1, the V gene TRBV7-3, with TRBD1 as a possible D gene (5 bases). V was trimmed by 6 bases and J by 5 bases, leaving 13 bases between them. CDR1 and CDR2 from the germline V gene are SGHTA and FQGTGA. The CDR3 contains 13 residues.

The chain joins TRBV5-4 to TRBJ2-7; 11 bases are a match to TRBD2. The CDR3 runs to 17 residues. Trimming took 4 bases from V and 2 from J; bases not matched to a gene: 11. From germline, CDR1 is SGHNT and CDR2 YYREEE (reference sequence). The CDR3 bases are TGTGCCAGCAGCAACCCCCTAGCGGGAGGACGCACCTACGAGCAGTACTTC. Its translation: CASSNPLAGGRTYEQYF.

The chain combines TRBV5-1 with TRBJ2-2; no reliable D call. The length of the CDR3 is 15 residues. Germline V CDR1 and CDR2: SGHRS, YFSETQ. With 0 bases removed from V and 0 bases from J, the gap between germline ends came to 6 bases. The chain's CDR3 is CASSLEGPNTGELFF. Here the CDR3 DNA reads TGCGCCAGCAGCTTGGAAGGCCCGAACACCGGGGAGCTGTTTTTT.

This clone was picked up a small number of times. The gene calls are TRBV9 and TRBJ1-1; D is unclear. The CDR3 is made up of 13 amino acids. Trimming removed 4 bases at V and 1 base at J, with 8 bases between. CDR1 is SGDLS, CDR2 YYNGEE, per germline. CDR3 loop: CASSPRENTEAFF. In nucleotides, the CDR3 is TGTGCCAGCAGCCCTCGGGAGAACACTGAAGCTTTCTTT.

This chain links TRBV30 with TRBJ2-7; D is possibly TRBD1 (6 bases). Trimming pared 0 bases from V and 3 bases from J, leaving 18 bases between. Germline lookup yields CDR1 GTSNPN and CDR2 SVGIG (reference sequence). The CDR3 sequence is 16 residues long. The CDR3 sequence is CAWSVLNLGQLYEQYF. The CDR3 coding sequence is TGTGCCTGGAGTGTACTGAACCTCGGACAGCTCTACGAGCAGTACTTC.